This T cell receptor beta chain appears in the sequencing data of a study of T cells after yellow fever vaccination. Study in general: Where fractions had low cell numbers, libraries were prepared from them with the SMART-Seq v4 Ultra Low Input RNA kit.

Study-wide points: Most clones from primary vaccination resurfaced after the booster (96% CD4, over 85% CD8). On re-exposure, the response was weaker but peaked faster, at day 5 versus 15.

TCRdb passed the 5' RACE reads through MiXCR, listing each CDR3 protein once. The sample has some 160,000 distinct CDR3 sequences, about a tenth seen once. As regards this clonotype: Its antigen is not known.

Specimen: CD8+ T cells sorted from PBMCs, collected 45 days after the yellow fever booster vaccination. The TCR sequence derives from a man aged 18 to 29 who received the YFV17D yellow fever vaccine.

The CDR3, as DNA: TGTGCTAGTGGTTCCCCCAGCGGGGGGCCTGAAAACATTCAGTACTTC. It codes for CASGSPSGGPENIQYF. The gene calls are TRBV12-5 and TRBJ2-4; TRBD2 agrees at 9 bases. There are 16 residues in the CDR3. V shed 4 bases, J shed 5 bases, and the junction held 9 bases outside the gene matches. Germline V gene data show CDR1 as LGHNT and CDR2 as FRNRAP.